This T cell receptor (beta chain) appears in the sequencing data of a study of blood T cell repertoires in COVID-19. Germline assignment: CDR1 MNHEY and CDR2 SVGAGI. The CDR3 loop spans 16 amino acids. V shed 2 bases and J 5 bases; nucleotides not matched to a gene: 12. In the original workflow: The authors estimated nucleated cell counts from reference gene primer amplification. The data were produced by immunoSEQ multiplex PCR, yet TCRdb's version contains in-frame clones alone and is incomplete. V and J calls plus clone size are reproduced from that table; the DNA served to infer D and trimming. This repertoire shows roughly 190,000 clones, about 90% found once; its top ten account for roughly 21%.

What was sequenced was peripheral blood. This clonotype was obtained from a man in his fifties or sixties with active or convalescent COVID-19. The V and J genes are TRBV6-5 and TRBJ2-7; TRBD2 agrees at 7 bases. The CDR3 is CASSYRADGGGNEQYF. CDR3 bases: TGTGCCAGCAGTTACCGCGCGGACGGCGGGGGAAACGAGCAGTACTTC.